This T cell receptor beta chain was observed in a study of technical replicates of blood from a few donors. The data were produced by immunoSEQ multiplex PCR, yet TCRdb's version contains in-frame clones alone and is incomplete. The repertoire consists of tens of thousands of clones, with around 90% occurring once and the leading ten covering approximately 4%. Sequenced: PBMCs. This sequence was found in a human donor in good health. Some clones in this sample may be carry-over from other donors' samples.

The CDR3 loop is CASSLDLNSPLHF. In nucleotides, the CDR3 is TGTGCCAGCAGCCTAGACCTTAATTCACCCCTCCACTTT. This sequence joins TRBV6-5 and TRBJ1-6; unclear D gene. Germline V lookup: CDR1 MNHEY, CDR2 SVGAGI. This CDR3 has 13 amino acids. The germline V and J ends were trimmed by 6 bases and 6 bases, with 9 bases remaining between them.